Reported below is one TCR beta chain. The antigen remains unidentified. This CDR3 has 16 residues. CDR1 and CDR2 (germline): LNHNV, YYDKDF (reference sequence). Trimming cost V 3 bases and J 0 bases; bases outside gene matches: 4. The data stem from a study of T cells after yellow fever vaccination. Study-wide results and caveats: On re-exposure, the response was weaker but peaked faster, at day 5 versus 15. Booster sampling recovered most clones from primary vaccination (96% CD4, just over 85% CD8).

TCRdb analysed the 5' RACE reads with MiXCR anew, one entry per CDR3 protein. Of around 46,000 distinct CDR3 sequences in the sample, roughly 7.3% were seen once. The receptor was derived from a man between 18 and 29 years old who received the YFV17D yellow fever vaccine. The sequencing used CD8+ T cells sorted from PBMCs, collected around 15 days after the first yellow fever vaccination. The chain joins TRBV15 to TRBJ1-3; TRBD1 aligns across 8 bases. CDR3 sequence reads: CATSSRDRSSGNTIYF. CDR3 coding DNA: TGTGCCACCAGCAGTCGGGACAGGTCCTCTGGAAACACCATATATTTT.